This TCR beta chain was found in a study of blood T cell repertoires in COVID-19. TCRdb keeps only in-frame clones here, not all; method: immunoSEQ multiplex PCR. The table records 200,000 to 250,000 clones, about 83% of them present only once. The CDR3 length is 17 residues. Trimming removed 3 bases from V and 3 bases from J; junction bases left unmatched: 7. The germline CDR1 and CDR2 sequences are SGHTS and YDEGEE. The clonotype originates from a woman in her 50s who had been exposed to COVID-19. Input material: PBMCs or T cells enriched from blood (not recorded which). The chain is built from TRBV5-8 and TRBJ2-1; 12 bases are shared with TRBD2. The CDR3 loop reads CASSSYLAGGVYNEQFF. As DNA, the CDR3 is TGTGCCAGCAGCTCTTACCTAGCGGGGGGGGTCTACAATGAGCAGTTCTTC.